The 27 T cell receptor beta chains below all came from one sample that was sequenced in a study of response to subunit inactivated influenza vaccine. In TCRdb, the RT-PCR reads were re-called with MiXCR into one record per CDR3 protein. The table lists more than 200,000 distinct CDR3 sequences, about 12% of them singletons, with roughly 7.7% in the top ten. The sample in question was non-naive T cells sorted from PBMCs, obtained 14 days before vaccination. These receptors were obtained from a man between 50 and 59 years old who received an inactivated influenza vaccine.

This clonotype was counted a few times. The DNA for the CDR3 is TGCGCCAGCAGCTACGACAGTAGGAACACCGGGGAGCTGTTTTTT. Amino acid sequence: CASSYDSRNTGELFF. This chain joins TRBV5-1 and TRBJ2-2; TRBD1 might be the D (5 bases). Trimming took 3 bases from V and 1 from J, leaving 10 bases between them. This CDR3 region has 15 residues. Per germline, CDR1 SGHRS and CDR2 YFSETQ.

DNA for the CDR3: TGCAGTGCTAGAGGGAAGGGCGGGAGCGATTCCTATGAGCAGTTCTTC. Translated, it gives CSARGKGGSDSYEQFF. The genes are TRBV20-1 and TRBJ2-1; 7 positions agree with TRBD2. Germline lookup yields CDR1 DFQATT and CDR2 SNEGSKA (reference sequence). The CDR3 extends over 16 amino acids. The V gene end was trimmed by 1 base and the J gene end by 8 bases; junction bases not matched to a gene: 14.

This clonotype was counted many times. J is TRBJ2-2 and V is TRBV4-2, with no clear D. The germline CDR1 and CDR2 sequences are LGHNA and YNFKEQ. V lost 0 bases, J lost 5 bases, and 10 bases lay in between. This CDR3 region has 15 residues. The CDR3 is CASSQDFEATGELFF. DNA of the CDR3: TGTGCCAGCAGCCAAGATTTTGAAGCTACCGGGGAGCTGTTTTTT.

There are many counts of this clonotype. The V and J genes are TRBV20-1 and TRBJ2-7; TRBD1 might be the D (6 bases). Looked up from germline, CDR1 is DFQATT and CDR2 is SNEGSKA (reference sequence). CDR3 length: 13 amino acids. The ends were cut back, 2 bases at V and 4 bases at J, with 12 bases in the middle. The DNA of the CDR3 is TGCAGTGCTAGACCGGACAGTGGATACGAGCAGTACTTC. This translates into CSARPDSGYEQYF.

This clonotype was recorded once. The V call is TRBV4-2, the J call TRBJ2-3; D is unresolved. CDR1 LGHNA and CDR2 YNFKEQ come from the germline V gene. This CDR3 is 16 amino acids long. V was cut by 0 bases and J by 1 base, with 11 bases left in between. CDR3 amino acids: CASSQDRNGGTDTQYF. The CDR3 DNA is TGTGCCAGCAGCCAAGATAGGAATGGTGGCACAGATACGCAGTATTTT.

This clonotype showed up many times. The chain combines TRBV29-1 with TRBJ1-1; D ambiguous. The ends were cut back, 5 bases at V and 0 bases at J, with 10 bases in the middle. The CDR3 length is 13 residues. Germline V gives CDR1 SQVTM, CDR2 ANQGSEA. CDR3 region: CSVSGHMNTEAFF. The CDR3 coding sequence is TGCAGCGTTAGCGGCCACATGAACACTGAAGCTTTCTTT.

This clonotype was seen many times. This sequence joins TRBV9 and TRBJ2-3; 7 nucleotides align to TRBD1. Losses at the gene ends were 3 bases for V and 5 bases for J; bases not matched to a gene: 12. Germline V lookup: CDR1 SGDLS, CDR2 YYNGEE. CDR3 length: 16 amino acids. The CDR3: CASSAIPTGLIDTQYF. The CDR3 coding sequence is TGTGCCAGCAGCGCTATCCCGACAGGGCTTATAGATACGCAGTATTTT.

The chain combines TRBV5-6 with TRBJ2-3; D may be TRBD1 (5 bases). Germline V gives CDR1 SGHDT, CDR2 YYEEEE. The CDR3 spans 15 residues. Deletions cut 4 bases from V and 2 bases from J, with 14 bases between. The chain's CDR3 is CASSIQGYNTDTQYF. The DNA of the CDR3 is TGTGCCAGCAGCATCCAGGGCTACAACACAGATACGCAGTATTTT.

This clonotype was seen more than once but under ten times. The chain is built from TRBV10-3 and TRBJ2-7, with TRBD1 identical over 7 bases. Germline CDR1 is ENHRY and CDR2 is SYGVKD. The J segment lost 0 bases and the V segment lost 5 bases, leaving 10 bases of the junction unmatched. The CDR3 runs 16 residues. The chain's CDR3 is CAISSSGQRSSYEQYF. For the CDR3, the DNA is TGTGCCATCAGTAGCTCGGGACAGCGGAGCTCCTACGAGCAGTACTTC.

V and J are TRBV6-2 or TRBV6-3 and TRBJ1-2, with 7 bases identical to TRBD1. The CDR3 consists of 15 residues. The V and J ends lost 6 bases and 2 bases, in that order; junction bases with no gene match: 9. CDR1 and CDR2 from the germline V gene are MNHEY and SVGEGT. As DNA, the CDR3 is TGTGCCAGCAGATCAACAGGGGTTTTAAACTATGGCTACACCTTC. This encodes CASRSTGVLNYGYTF.

About this clonotype itself: A single base separates this from a much larger clone, so it may be a read error. The genes are TRBV7-2 and TRBJ1-2, with D unclear. Per the germline V gene, CDR1 is SGHTA and CDR2 is FQGNSA. This CDR3 has 12 residues. Trimming removed 7 bases from V and 2 bases from J, with 8 bases in between. CDR3 residues: CASTVQNYGYTF. CDR3 DNA sequence: TGTGCCAGCACCGTACAAAACTATGGCTACACCTTC.

This chain joins TRBV6-4 and TRBJ2-1; TRBD2 aligns across 12 bases. Germline V gene lookup returns CDR1 MRHNA and CDR2 SNTAGT. V lost 2 bases, J lost 7 bases, and 3 bases stayed unmatched. The CDR3 extends over 15 amino acids. The CDR3 nucleotides are TGTGCCAGCAGTGACACTAGCGGGGGGAGGAATGAGCAGTTCTTC. The encoded protein is CASSDTSGGRNEQFF.

This clonotype occurred a few times. The chain employs TRBV7-2 and TRBJ2-5; 8 bases agree with TRBD2. With V trimmed by 1 base and J by 3 bases, 1 base remained unmatched. There are 14 residues in the CDR3. The germline CDR1 and CDR2 sequences are SGHTA and FQGNSA. This CDR3 is CASSLDSGEETQYF. CDR3 in DNA: TGTGCCAGCAGCTTAGATAGCGGGGAAGAGACCCAGTACTTC. Full variable domain (missing parts from reference TRBV7-2 and TRBJ2-5): GAGVSQSPSNKVTEKGKDVELRCDPISGHTALYWYRQSLGQGLEFLIYFQGNSAPDKSGLPSDRFSAERTGGSVSTLTIQRTQQEDSAVYLCASSLDSGEETQYFGPGTRLLVL.

This clonotype was observed a handful of times. J is TRBJ2-7 and V is TRBV29-1, with 11 bases lining up with TRBD2. CDR1 SQVTM and CDR2 ANQGSEA come from the germline V gene. The CDR3 loop spans 14 amino acids. J was trimmed by 5 bases and V by 6 bases; bases with no gene match: 9. CDR3 region: CSVLLAGVVNEQYF. DNA of the CDR3: TGCAGCGTATTACTAGCGGGGGTAGTCAACGAGCAGTACTTC.

The chain combines TRBV7-2 with TRBJ2-2; D not resolved. The germline V gene encodes CDR1 SGHTA and CDR2 FQGNSA. The CDR3 contains 15 residues. V shed 2 bases and J shed 3 bases, with 10 bases lying between them. The CDR3 here is CASSLRSDHTGELFF. The CDR3 DNA sequence: TGTGCCAGCAGCTTAAGGAGCGACCACACCGGGGAGCTGTTTTTT.

This clonotype came up a few times. The genes are TRBV29-1 and TRBJ2-7, with a weak D call TRBD2 (7 bases). The V end lost 6 bases, the J end lost 0 bases, and 15 bases lay between the germline ends. The CDR3 covers 14 residues. Germline V gene data show CDR1 as SQVTM and CDR2 as ANQGSEA. The CDR3 spells CSVIRGGSSYEQYF. In nucleotides, the CDR3 is TGCAGCGTCATAAGGGGGGGAAGCTCCTACGAGCAGTACTTC.

This clonotype was counted between two and nine times. The chain recombines TRBV6-2 or TRBV6-3 with TRBJ2-1; TRBD2 matches 12 bases. V lost 6 bases to trimming and J lost 7 bases; unmatched junction nucleotides: 7. Germline assignment: CDR1 MNHEY and CDR2 SVGEGT. The CDR3 consists of 15 residues. This CDR3 is CASSHGLAGLNEQFF. CDR3 in DNA: TGTGCCAGCAGCCACGGACTAGCGGGACTGAATGAGCAGTTCTTC.

CDR3 loop: CASSLASGNYEQFF. The CDR3 DNA reads as TGTGCCAGCAGTTTGGCTAGCGGGAATTATGAGCAGTTCTTC. The rearrangement joins TRBV28 to TRBJ2-1; 9 bases agree with TRBD2. The CDR3 consists of 14 residues. Trimming cost V 3 bases and J 8 bases; bases outside gene matches: 5. CDR1 and CDR2 (germline): MDHEN, SYDVKM.

The V and J genes are TRBV6-1 and TRBJ2-2; the D call may be TRBD1 or TRBD2 (6 bases each). Germline V gene data show CDR1 as MNHNS and CDR2 as SASEGT. The CDR3 extends over 16 amino acids. V lost 6 bases and J lost 4, with 18 bases in between. The CDR3 DNA reads TGTGCCAGCAGCGCGCTCGGGGGCTTTAGCACCGGGGAGCTGTTTTTT. Residues: CASSALGGFSTGELFF.

This clonotype was counted between two and nine times. V is TRBV7-9 and J is TRBJ2-3; tentatively, D is TRBD1 (6 bases). V was clipped by 3 bases and J by 6 bases, with 13 bases between them. CDR3 length: 14 amino acids. In germline, CDR1 is SEHNR, CDR2 FQNEAQ (reference sequence). CDR3 protein: CASSFPLTGDTQYF. In DNA form, the CDR3 reads TGTGCCAGCAGCTTCCCATTAACAGGGGATACGCAGTATTTT.

This clonotype was picked up many times. This sequence joins TRBV12-3 or TRBV12-4 and TRBJ2-5; the D gene is possibly TRBD1 (8 bases). Trimming removed 5 bases from V and 5 bases from J, with 18 bases in between. This CDR3 region has 15 residues. In DNA, the CDR3 is TGTGCCAGCAGTCCTATCGGACAGGGAGGGGAGACCCAGTACTTC. This sequence encodes CASSPIGQGGETQYF.

The chain joins TRBV29-1 to TRBJ2-1; 7 bases match TRBD2. Trimming removed 4 bases from V and 8 bases from J; junction bases left unmatched: 8. Germline loops: CDR1 SQVTM, CDR2 ANQGSEA. The CDR3 loop spans 13 amino acids. For the CDR3, the DNA is TGCAGCGTTGGTCTGCGGGAGAGGGATGAGCAGTTCTTC. It is translated as CSVGLRERDEQFF.

V usage is TRBV28 and J usage is TRBJ1-3; D not resolved. Trimming left V 1 base short and J 0 bases short, with 7 bases between. CDR3 length: 15 amino acids. Germline CDR1 reads MDHEN; CDR2 reads SYDVKM. The CDR3, as DNA: TGTGCCAGCAGTTTATTTAGTAACTCTGGAAACACCATATATTTT. Residues: CASSLFSNSGNTIYF.

This chain links TRBV7-3 with TRBJ2-7, with 14 bases lining up with TRBD2. This CDR3 contains 16 residues. V trimming: 2 bases; J trimming: 4 bases; junction bases outside the gene matches: 4. CDR1 SGHTA and CDR2 FQGTGA come from the germline V gene. The CDR3 bases are TGTGCCAGCAGCTTAGATGGGACTAGCGGGAGTTACGAGCAGTACTTC. Encoded protein: CASSLDGTSGSYEQYF.

The chain has TRBV20-1 and TRBJ2-1; no clear D. V gave up 3 bases and J gave up 5 bases, with 8 bases separating them. CDR3 length: 12 amino acids. Germline V gives CDR1 DFQATT, CDR2 SNEGSKA (reference sequence). CDR3 residues: CSASLGDNEQFF. The DNA of the CDR3 is TGCAGTGCTAGTCTCGGAGACAATGAGCAGTTCTTC.

The chain employs TRBV11-2 and TRBJ2-3; 10 bases fit TRBD2. Germline CDR1 SGHAT, CDR2 FQNNGV. The CDR3 totals 18 residues. Losses at the gene ends were 3 bases for V and 1 base for J; bases not matched to a gene: 10. CDR3 loop: CASSFISGRLSGTDTQYF. The DNA of the CDR3 is TGTGCCAGCAGCTTCATTAGCGGGAGGTTAAGTGGCACAGATACGCAGTATTTT.

The chain carries TRBV15 and TRBJ1-1, with D hard to call. Per the germline V gene, CDR1 is LNHNV and CDR2 is YYDKDF (reference sequence). V lost 7 bases and J lost 6, with 18 bases in between. The CDR3 loop spans 14 amino acids. The CDR3 is CATTDGVSTPEAFF. CDR3 DNA sequence: TGTGCCACCACGGATGGCGTGAGTACCCCTGAAGCTTTCTTT.